A single sample is the source of the 20 T cell receptor beta chains below, sequenced in a study of T cell responses to AZD1222 COVID-19 vaccine. Generated by immunoSEQ multiplex PCR, the TCRdb table keeps only in-frame clones and is missing some. The data show approximately 130,000 clones, 75% to 95% seen once. This specimen consisted of peripheral blood, obtained 28 days after the second dose of the MenACWY control vaccine. These receptors all stem from an adult who received the MenACWY meningococcal vaccine as a control.

The rearrangement uses TRBV28 and TRBJ2-3, with 7 bases identical to TRBD2. The CDR3 totals 16 residues. Unmatched junction bases numbered 7, after V lost 1 base and J lost 3 bases. The germline V gene encodes CDR1 MDHEN and CDR2 SYDVKM. The CDR3 is CASSLYAGDPTDTQYF. In nucleotides, the CDR3 is TGTGCCAGCAGTTTATACGCGGGAGACCCAACAGATACGCAGTATTTT. Drawing the rest from reference TRBV28 and TRBJ2-3, the complete variable domain is DVKVTQSSRYLVKRTGEKVFLECVQDMDHENMFWYRQDPGLGLRLIYFSYDVKMKEKGDIPEGYSVSREKKERFSLILESASTNQTSMYLCASSLYAGDPTDTQYFGPGTRLTVL.

The chain recombines TRBV6-2 or TRBV6-3 with TRBJ1-2; D is undetermined. V lost 6 bases and J lost 7, with 15 bases in between. This CDR3 contains 13 residues. Looked up from germline, CDR1 is MNHEY and CDR2 is SVGEGT. The CDR3 spells CASSPDAHSGYTF. The CDR3, as DNA: TGTGCCAGCAGCCCGGACGCTCACTCTGGCTACACCTTC.

V is TRBV5-6 and J is TRBJ1-2; 10 positions match TRBD1. Germline V gene sequence: CDR1 SGHDT, CDR2 YYEEEE. The CDR3 length is 15 residues. V lost 4 bases and J lost 4; bases outside the gene matches: 7. The DNA of the CDR3 is TGTGCCAGCAGCCTACCGGGACAGGGGCTCTATGGCTACACCTTC. Residues: CASSLPGQGLYGYTF.

The chain is built from TRBV5-5 and TRBJ2-5; 11 bases match TRBD1. This CDR3 has 16 amino acids. Trimming at V came to 2 bases and at J to 4 bases, leaving 7 bases not matched to a gene. CDR1 SGHKS and CDR2 YYEKEE come from the germline V gene (reference sequence). As DNA, the CDR3 is TGTGCCAGCAGCTTTCCCAGGACAGGGGGCGCAGAGACCCAGTACTTC. Translation gives CASSFPRTGGAETQYF.

V gene TRBV27 combines with J gene TRBJ2-5, with 9 bases aligning to TRBD1. CDR1 is MNHEY and CDR2 is SMNVEV in the germline V gene (reference sequence). V shed 5 bases, J shed 5 bases, and the junction held 12 bases outside the gene matches. The CDR3 length is 16 residues. The DNA for the CDR3 is TGTGCCAGCAGTGTCCTCTCGGGACAGGGCTACGAGACCCAGTACTTC. The encoded protein is CASSVLSGQGYETQYF.

V and J are TRBV6-2 or TRBV6-3 and TRBJ2-1; TRBD1 aligns across 7 bases. The CDR3 loop spans 15 amino acids. From germline, CDR1 is MNHEY and CDR2 SVGEGT. With V trimmed by 6 bases and J by 0 bases, 5 bases remained unmatched. DNA for the CDR3: TGTGCCAGCAGCCCGACAGGGAGCTCCTACAATGAGCAGTTCTTC. Translated: CASSPTGSSYNEQFF.

The chain carries TRBV7-9 and TRBJ2-6; 7 bases are shared with TRBD1. Germline V gene data show CDR1 as SEHNR and CDR2 as FQNEAQ (reference sequence). After removal of 4 bases from V and 3 bases from J, the junction contained 12 bases not matched to a gene. The CDR3 covers 18 residues. The CDR3 DNA reads as TGTGCCAGCAGCTCCAACGACAGGGTATCTATTGGGGCCAACGTCCTGACTTTC. Its translation is CASSSNDRVSIGANVLTF.

The genes are TRBV6-4 and TRBJ2-5; TRBD2 is a possible D gene (6 bases). Trimming took off 2 bases at V and 3 bases at J, with 10 bases between the two ends. Germline loops: CDR1 MRHNA, CDR2 SNTAGT. This CDR3 has 14 residues. For the CDR3, the DNA is TGTGCCAGCAGTGACCGACGGAGGGAAGAGACCCAGTACTTC. Amino acids: CASSDRRREETQYF.

The chain's CDR3 is CASSLFGTGTGNTIYF. CDR3 nucleotides: TGTGCCAGCAGTCTCTTTGGGACAGGGACCGGAAACACCATATATTTT. The gene calls are TRBV28 and TRBJ1-3; 9 nucleotides agree with TRBD1. This CDR3 region has 16 residues. Germline CDR1 is MDHEN and CDR2 is SYDVKM. J lost 4 bases, V lost 5 bases, and 9 bases had no gene match.

In this sample, this clone turned up a few times. This chain joins TRBV28 and TRBJ2-7, with TRBD2 matching over 7 bases. The CDR3 runs 19 residues. CDR1 is MDHEN and CDR2 is SYDVKM in the germline V gene. Trimming at V came to 2 bases and at J to 3 bases, leaving 19 bases not matched to a gene. The CDR3 coding sequence is TGTGCCAGCAGTTTAAAAGGGATACGAGCGGGAACTACCTACTACGAGCAGTACTTC. Translating it yields CASSLKGIRAGTTYYEQYF. The full variable domain, in which reference TRBV28 and TRBJ2-7 provide the parts outside the CDR3, is DVKVTQSSRYLVKRTGEKVFLECVQDMDHENMFWYRQDPGLGLRLIYFSYDVKMKEKGDIPEGYSVSREKKERFSLILESASTNQTSMYLCASSLKGIRAGTTYYEQYFGPGTRLTVT.

V is TRBV27 and J is TRBJ2-7; D is perhaps TRBD2 (6 bases). Germline V gives CDR1 MNHEY, CDR2 SMNVEV (reference sequence). The CDR3 is 14 residues long. Between the trimmed V and J ends, which lost 1 base and 2 bases, there was a span of 9 bases. CDR3 coding DNA: TGTGCCAGCAGTTTATTGGAGGGCCCCTACGAGCAGTACTTC. Its protein product is CASSLLEGPYEQYF.

This chain uses TRBV29-1 with TRBJ2-5; D gene unclear. CDR1 and CDR2 from the germline V gene are SQVTM and ANQGSEA. The CDR3 is 12 residues long. With 5 bases removed from V and 1 base from J, the gap between germline ends came to 8 bases. The DNA for the CDR3 is TGCAGCGTTTGGTCGAGCCAAGAGACCCAGTACTTC. Protein: CSVWSSQETQYF.

The chain employs TRBV14 and TRBJ2-5, with 7 positions matching TRBD2. The CDR3 has 16 residues. Germline lookup yields CDR1 SGHDN and CDR2 FVKESK. V lost 0 bases and J lost 5; bases outside the gene matches: 9. The CDR3 DNA sequence: TGTGCCAGCAGCCAAGATCATGGCGGGGGATTGGAGACCCAGTACTTC. It is translated as CASSQDHGGGLETQYF.

This chain joins TRBV2 and TRBJ2-3; 9 bases line up with TRBD1. This CDR3 is 15 amino acids long. Germline CDR1 reads SNHLY; CDR2 reads FYNNEI. Trimming removed 5 bases from V and 0 bases from J; junction bases left unmatched: 3. The DNA for the CDR3 is TGTGCCAGCAGTCCCGGGACAGGGAGCACAGATACGCAGTATTTT. Translating gives CASSPGTGSTDTQYF.

This chain links TRBV7-6 with TRBJ1-5; no clear D. CDR3 length: 13 residues. Germline values: CDR1 SGHVS, CDR2 FNYEAQ. Trimming shortened V by 6 bases and J by 3 bases, and 9 bases separated the two germline ends. The CDR3 sequence: CASSKGFNQPQHF. The CDR3 nucleotides are TGTGCCAGCAGTAAAGGGTTCAATCAGCCCCAGCATTTT.

This rearrangement joins TRBV19 to TRBJ1-6; the D is unclear. Germline-derived CDR1 and CDR2 are LNHDA and SQIVND (reference sequence). The CDR3 consists of 13 residues. V was trimmed by 3 bases and J by 7 bases, leaving 7 bases between them. The CDR3 coding sequence is TGTGCCAGTAGTATCCTTGGGAATTCACCCCTCCACTTT. This gives the protein CASSILGNSPLHF.

This chain connects TRBV6-5 to TRBJ2-1; D is possibly TRBD2 (5 bases). The CDR3 runs to 14 residues. V gave up 2 bases and J gave up 4 bases, with 9 bases separating them. Germline CDR1 MNHEY, CDR2 SVGAGI. CDR3 DNA: TGTGCCAGCAGTTACAACCTAGCTTACAATGAGCAGTTCTTC. This gives the protein CASSYNLAYNEQFF.

V gene TRBV7-9 combines with J gene TRBJ2-1, with 7 bases fitting TRBD2. CDR1 and CDR2 from the germline V gene are SEHNR and FQNEAQ (reference sequence). The CDR3 is 13 amino acids. Losses at the gene ends were 5 bases for V and 9 bases for J; bases not matched to a gene: 7. CDR3 amino acids: CASSPGLVSEQFF. The CDR3 bases are TGTGCCAGCAGCCCCGGACTAGTTTCTGAGCAGTTCTTC.

This sequence joins TRBV3-1 (or the pseudogene TRBV3-2) and TRBJ2-1, with 7 bases matching TRBD2. Trimming at V came to 0 bases and at J to 0 bases, leaving 2 bases not matched to a gene. The CDR3 spans 16 residues. In germline, CDR1 is LGHDT, CDR2 YNNKEL (reference sequence). The chain's CDR3 is CASSQDSGGSYNEQFF. The CDR3 nucleotides are TGTGCCAGCAGCCAAGATTCGGGGGGCTCCTACAATGAGCAGTTCTTC.

The gene calls are TRBV4-1 and TRBJ2-1; TRBD1 aligns across 8 bases. CDR1 is MGHRA, CDR2 YSYEKL, per germline. Trimming took 1 base from V and 8 from J; bases not matched to a gene: 10. CDR3 length: 16 residues. The chain's CDR3 is CASSQGKGPGGYEQFF. DNA of the CDR3: TGCGCCAGCAGCCAAGGCAAAGGTCCAGGGGGCTATGAGCAGTTCTTC.